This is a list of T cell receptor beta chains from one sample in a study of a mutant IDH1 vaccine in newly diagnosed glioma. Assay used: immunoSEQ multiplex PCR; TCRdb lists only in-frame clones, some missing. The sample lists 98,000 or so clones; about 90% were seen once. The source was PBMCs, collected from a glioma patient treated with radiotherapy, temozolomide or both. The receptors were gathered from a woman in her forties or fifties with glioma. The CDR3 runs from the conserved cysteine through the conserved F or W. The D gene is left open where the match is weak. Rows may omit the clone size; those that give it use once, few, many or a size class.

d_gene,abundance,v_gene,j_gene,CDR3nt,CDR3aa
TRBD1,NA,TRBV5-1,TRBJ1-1,TGCGCCAGCAGTCGGGGACAGGTTGGGGACACTGAAGCTTTCTTT,CASSRGQVGDTEAFF
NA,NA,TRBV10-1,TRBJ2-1,TGCGCCAGCGGCGCCGCCACAGGTGAGCAGTTCTTC,CASGAATGEQFF
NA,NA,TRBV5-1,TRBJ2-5,TGCGCCAGCAGCATCAGACCCAACGCCAAAGAGACCCAGTACTTC,CASSIRPNAKETQYF
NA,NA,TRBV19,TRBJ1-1,TGTGCCAGTAGTGAGGGGAGGAACACTGAAGCTTTCTTT,CASSEGRNTEAFF
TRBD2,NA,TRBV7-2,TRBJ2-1,TGTGCCAGCAGCATAGCGGGAGGGCCTTACAATGAGCAGTTCTTC,CASSIAGGPYNEQFF
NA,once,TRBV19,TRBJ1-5,TGTGCCAGTAGCCCCCAGGACGGCAGGGTAAATCAGCCCCAGCATTTT,CASSPQDGRVNQPQHF
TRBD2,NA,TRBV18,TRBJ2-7,TGTGCCAGCTCACTGCCGGGACTAGCGGCCGCGGTGCAGTACTTC,CASSLPGLAAAVQYF
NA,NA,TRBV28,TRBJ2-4,TGTGCCAGCAGTTTAAGCCAGGCCAAAAACATTCAGTACTTC,CASSLSQAKNIQYF
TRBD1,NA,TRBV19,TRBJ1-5,TGTGCCAGTAGTATCCCGGGACAGGGGTACGGTCAGCCCCAGCATTTT,CASSIPGQGYGQPQHF
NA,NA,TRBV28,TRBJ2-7,TGTGCCAGCAGTTTATCCTGGCAGGGTGCCTACGAGCAGTACTTC,CASSLSWQGAYEQYF
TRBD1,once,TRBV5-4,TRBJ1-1,TGTGCCAGCAGCTTGGGAATCAGGGGGGACACTGAAGCTTTCTTT,CASSLGIRGDTEAFF
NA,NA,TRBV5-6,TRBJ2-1,TGTGCCAGCAGCTTCGGAGGGGAGCAGTTCTTC,CASSFGGEQFF
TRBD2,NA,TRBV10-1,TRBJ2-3,TGCGCCAGCAGTGACCCAGCGGGAGGCACAGATACGCAGTATTTT,CASSDPAGGTDTQYF
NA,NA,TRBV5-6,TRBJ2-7,TGTGCCAGCAGCTTGGGCCAGGGGAACTACGAGCAGTACTTC,CASSLGQGNYEQYF
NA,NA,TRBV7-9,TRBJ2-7,TGTGCCAGCAGCCGGACCCGGGAGCAGTACTTC,CASSRTREQYF
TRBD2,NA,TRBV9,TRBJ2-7,TGTGCCAGCAGCCCTAGCGGGAGGGGGGCCTACGAGCAGTACTTC,CASSPSGRGAYEQYF
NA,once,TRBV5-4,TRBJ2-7,TGTGCCAGCAGCAAACAGGACGGTACCTACGAGCAGTACTTC,CASSKQDGTYEQYF
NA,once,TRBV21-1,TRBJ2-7,TGTGCCAGCAGCGAGGGTTCGCCGGGACTACCCTACGAGCAGTACTTC,CASSEGSPGLPYEQYF
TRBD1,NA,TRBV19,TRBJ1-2,TGTGCCAGTAGTACGACAGGGGGCGGCTATGGCTACACCTTC,CASSTTGGGYGYTF
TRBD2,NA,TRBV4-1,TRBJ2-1,TGCGCCAGCAGCCGTCCGGGACTAGGGACGAATGAGCAGTTCTTC,CASSRPGLGTNEQFF
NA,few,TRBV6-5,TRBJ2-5,TGTGCCAGCAGTTACAGGGGGGCCTCAACGGAGACCCAGTACTTC,CASSYRGASTETQYF
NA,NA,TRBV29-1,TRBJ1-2,TGCAGCGTCATTACGGAGCAGGGCCTCTATGGCTACACCTTC,CSVITEQGLYGYTF
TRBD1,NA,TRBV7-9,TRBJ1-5,TGTGCCAGCAGCTTAGATGTCAGGGGGAATCAGCCCCAGCATTTT,CASSLDVRGNQPQHF
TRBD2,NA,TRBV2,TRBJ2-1,TGTGCCAGCAGGAGGGATCTAGCGGGGGTCTCCTACAATGAGCAGTTCTTC,CASRRDLAGVSYNEQFF
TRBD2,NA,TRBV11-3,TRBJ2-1,TGTGCCAGCAGCTTAGAAGGGACTAGGGGCAATGAGCAGTTCTTC,CASSLEGTRGNEQFF
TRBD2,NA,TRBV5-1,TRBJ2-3,TGCGCCAGCAGCTTGGCCTTCGGCGGGAGTACGCAGTATTTT,CASSLAFGGSTQYF
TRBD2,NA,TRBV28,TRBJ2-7,TGTGCCATCGCCTCGGGGGGGGAGAATTACGAGCAGTACTTC,CAIASGGENYEQYF
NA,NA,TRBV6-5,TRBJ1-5,TGTGCCAGCAGTTACTCGAGAGGGGACAATCAGCCCCAGCATTTT,CASSYSRGDNQPQHF
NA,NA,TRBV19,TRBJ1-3,TGTGCCAGTAGTCCCCGGACCAGAAACACCATATATTTT,CASSPRTRNTIYF
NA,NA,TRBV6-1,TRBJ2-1,TGTGCCAGCATGCTGGATCCCAGCTCCTACAATGAGCAGTTCTTC,CASMLDPSSYNEQFF
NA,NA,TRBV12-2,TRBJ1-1,TGTGCAAGTCGCTTAGCCGGGGAAACAGGGTTGAACACTGAAGCTTTCTTT,CASRLAGETGLNTEAFF
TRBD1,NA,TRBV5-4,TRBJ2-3,TGTGCCAGCAGCTTGCGACAGGGGAGCACAGATACGCAGTATTTT,CASSLRQGSTDTQYF
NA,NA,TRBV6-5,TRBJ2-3,TGTGCCAGCAGAAAACAGGGTACAACAGATACGCAGTATTTT,CASRKQGTTDTQYF
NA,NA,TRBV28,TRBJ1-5,TGTGCCAGCAGACAAACAGGGCCCAATCAGCCCCAGCATTTT,CASRQTGPNQPQHF
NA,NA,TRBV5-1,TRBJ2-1,TGCGCCAGCAGCTGGGGAACCGGCGGTGAGCAGTTCTTC,CASSWGTGGEQFF
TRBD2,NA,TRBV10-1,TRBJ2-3,TGCGCCAGCAGTCCCGGGACTAGCGGGAGTATCGGCACAGATACGCAGTATTTT,CASSPGTSGSIGTDTQYF
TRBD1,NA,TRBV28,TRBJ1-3,TGTGCCAGCTCCTCATCCGGACAGGTCTACTCTGGAAACACCATATATTTT,CASSSSGQVYSGNTIYF
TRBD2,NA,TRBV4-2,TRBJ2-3,TGTGCCAGCAGCCAAGATCAAGGAGCGGGAGCCAAAGATACGCAGTATTTT,CASSQDQGAGAKDTQYF
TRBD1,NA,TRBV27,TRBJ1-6,TGTGCCAGCAGTAGCCTCGCGGGACAGGGCGGTAATTCACCCCTCCACTTT,CASSSLAGQGGNSPLHF
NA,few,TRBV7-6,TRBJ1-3,TGTGCCAGCAGCTTAGAGGCGGGGTTCGGAAACACCATATATTTT,CASSLEAGFGNTIYF
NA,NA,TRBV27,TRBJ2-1,TGTGCCAGCAGTTTATCCACTAGTGTCGATGAGCAGTTCTTC,CASSLSTSVDEQFF
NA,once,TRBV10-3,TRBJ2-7,TGTGCCATCAGTGAGTCGGAAAGGTACTCCTACGAGCAGTACTTC,CAISESERYSYEQYF
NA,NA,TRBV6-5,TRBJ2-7,TGTGCCAGCAGTCCACTTGACTCTTCCTACGAGCAGTACTTC,CASSPLDSSYEQYF
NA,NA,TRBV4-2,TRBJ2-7,TGTGCCAGCAGCCAAGATTTAGGTCAAATATCCCACGAGCAGTACTTC,CASSQDLGQISHEQYF
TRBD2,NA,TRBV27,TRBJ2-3,TGTGCCAGCAGTCCGGGACTAGCGGATACGCAGTATTTT,CASSPGLADTQYF
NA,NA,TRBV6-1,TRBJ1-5,TGTGCCAGCAGCCCCCGGGGGCTTAATCAGCCCCAGCATTTT,CASSPRGLNQPQHF
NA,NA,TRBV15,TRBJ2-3,TGTGCCACCAGCAGCTTTCCGAGGGGTACTAGCACAGATACGCAGTATTTT,CATSSFPRGTSTDTQYF
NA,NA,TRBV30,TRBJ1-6,TGTGCCTGGAGGCGGAGGAGCTCCTATAATTCACCCCTCCACTTT,CAWRRRSSYNSPLHF
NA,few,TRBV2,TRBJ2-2,TGTGCCAGCAGTGGAGAACTACTGAACACCGGGGAGCTGTTTTTT,CASSGELLNTGELFF
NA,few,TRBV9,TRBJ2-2,TGTGCCAGCAGCCCCGGGGGGCCGGGCGGGGAGCTGTTTTTT,CASSPGGPGGELFF
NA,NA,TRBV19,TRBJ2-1,TGTGCCAGTAAGCTCTCGTGGAGGGGATTCTACAATGAGCAGTTCTTC,CASKLSWRGFYNEQFF
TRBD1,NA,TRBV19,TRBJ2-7,TGTGCCAGTAGCCGGACAGGGTTCGGGTTGGACGAGCAGTACTTC,CASSRTGFGLDEQYF
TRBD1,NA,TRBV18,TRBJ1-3,TGTGCCAGCTCAACCCGACAGGGCTCTGGAAACACCATATATTTT,CASSTRQGSGNTIYF
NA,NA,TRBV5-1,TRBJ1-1,TGCGCCAGCAGCCCTACAGGGACCGAAAACACTGAAGCTTTCTTT,CASSPTGTENTEAFF
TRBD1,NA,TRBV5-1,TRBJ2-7,TGCGCCAGCAGCGGCGCCGGGACAGGGGCGCGCGAGCAGTACTTC,CASSGAGTGAREQYF
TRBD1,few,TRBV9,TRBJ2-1,TGTGCCAGCAGCGTAGGCCCCGGGACAGCCTCCTACAATGAGCAGTTCTTC,CASSVGPGTASYNEQFF
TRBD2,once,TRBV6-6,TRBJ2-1,TGTGCCAGCAGTTACTCGGCGGGAGGGCCATATGAGCAGTTCTTC,CASSYSAGGPYEQFF